A single TCR beta chain is shown here with its context. This clonotype is characterized as medium-sized (0.01 to 0.1%). What this receptor recognizes is not known. The input lacks base qualities; no much larger clone sits a single base away. Sequencing was performed on an Illumina HiSeq 2500. Quantitative 5'-RACE with molecular barcodes was the method used to prepare the TCR beta libraries. The source study handled its data this way. Disease-linked TCR variants were identified with a new computational method built on a probabilistic model of VDJ rearrangement. The public reads were reanalyzed by TCRdb: fastp trimming at Q25, MiXCR alignment, in-frame beta chains only. Duplicate CDR3 protein sequences are folded into a single record with the most common DNA and genes. None of the V and J calls come from the authors' own analysis; TCRdb made them. Here the sample has tens of thousands of distinct CDR3 sequences; about 5.5% occur a single time. The top ten constitute approximately 12% of the sample.

The entry originates in a study of CD8 T cells in ankylosing spondylitis (dated by TCRdb to 2015 to 2018). In terms of the full investigation: The study profiled T cell receptor beta repertoires in healthy donors and ankylosing spondylitis patients to find disease-linked TCR variants. In total, the full study cohort was made up of 110 or so healthy donors and 25 ankylosing spondylitis patients. Peripheral blood samples were taken, and synovial fluid was additionally collected from ankylosing spondylitis patients. Beyond this particular receptor, the publication reports: Blood from ankylosing spondylitis patients appeared to be characterized by a TCR beta motif composed of under ten highly homologous amino acid variants. The disease-linked clones were reported to be significantly enriched in matched synovial fluid samples from ankylosing spondylitis patients. The disease-linked clones had a CD8+ phenotype and were found at relatively low frequencies in peripheral blood. Some of the motif variants had been reported before in the synovial fluid and blood of reactive arthritis patients, a finding that suggests common disease-initiation mechanisms.

The CDR3 measures 15 amino acids from cysteine to phenylalanine. The sequence is cut down to CDR3 DNA, 45 bases in frame from base 1. As encoded in the germline V gene, CDR1 is SGHVS while CDR2 is FNYEAQ. Deletion took 4 bases off V and 5 bases off J, with a span of 18 bases between the germline ends. Sequenced material: blood, either unsorted or a sorted T cell fraction (not recorded which). The sequence was collected from a male donor with ankylosing spondylitis or in good health (not recorded which). The V and J genes are TRBV7-6 and TRBJ2-7; the D gene is tentatively TRBD1 or TRBD2, each matching 7 bases. DNA sequence: TGTGCCAGCAGCTCCCGACAGGGAGGGGGCCACGAGCAGTACTTC. Its protein reads: CASSSRQGGGHEQYF.